This TCR beta chain originates from a study of blood T cell repertoires in COVID-19. Overall study: Sites in the United States, Italy and Spain provided acute and convalescent COVID-19 samples.

Method: immunoSEQ multiplex PCR; TCRdb's copy keeps in-frame clones and lacks some. The data show some 220,000 clones, around 86% seen once. The germline CDR1 and CDR2 sequences are KGHDR and SFDVKD. The CDR3 totals 14 residues. V lost 5 bases and J 0 bases, leaving 8 bases between the germline ends. This chain connects TRBV24-1 to TRBJ2-3; no clear D gene. This sequence was found in a woman in her sixties or seventies with COVID-19, enrolled during active disease. Specimen: peripheral blood. As DNA, the CDR3 is TGTGCCACCAGTGTCCGAAGCAGCACAGATACGCAGTATTTT. Translated: CATSVRSSTDTQYF.